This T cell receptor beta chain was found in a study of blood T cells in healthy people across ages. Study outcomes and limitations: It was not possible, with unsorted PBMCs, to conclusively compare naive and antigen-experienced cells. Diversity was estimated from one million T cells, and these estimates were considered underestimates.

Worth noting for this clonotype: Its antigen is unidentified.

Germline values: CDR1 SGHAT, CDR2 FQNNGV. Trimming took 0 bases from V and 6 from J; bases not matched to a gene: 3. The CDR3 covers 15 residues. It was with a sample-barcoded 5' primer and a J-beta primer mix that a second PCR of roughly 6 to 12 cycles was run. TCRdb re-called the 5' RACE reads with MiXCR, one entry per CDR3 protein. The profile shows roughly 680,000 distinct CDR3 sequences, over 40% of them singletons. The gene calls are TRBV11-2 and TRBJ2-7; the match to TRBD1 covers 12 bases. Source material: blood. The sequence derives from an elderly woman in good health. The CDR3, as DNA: TGTGCCAGCAGCTTAGAGGGACAGGGGGCGAGCGAGCAGTACTTC. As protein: CASSLEGQGASEQYF.